A single sample is the source of the 26 T cell receptor beta chains below, sequenced in a study of OX40 agonist ivuxolimab in advanced cancers. The protocol was immunoSEQ multiplex PCR, while the TCRdb copy is restricted to in-frame clones and leaves out a portion. The sample contains 35,000 to 45,000 clones, more than 70% of which appear only once. This sample comprised CD4+ or CD8+ T cells sorted from blood, obtained in a trial of the OX40 agonist ivuxolimab. The origin of the receptors is an adult with an advanced solid tumor such as melanoma, head and neck, liver or kidney cancer.

This chain joins TRBV7-2 and TRBJ2-1, with D uncertain. Trimming stripped 3 bases from V and 6 bases from J, with 6 bases between. Germline CDR1 is SGHTA and CDR2 is FQGNSA. The CDR3 is 12 amino acids. The CDR3 is CASSLAFNEQFF. The DNA of the CDR3 is TGTGCCAGCAGCTTGGCCTTCAATGAGCAGTTCTTC. Full variable domain (rest looked up from reference TRBV7-2 and TRBJ2-1): GAGVSQSPSNKVTEKGKDVELRCDPISGHTALYWYRQSLGQGLEFLIYFQGNSAPDKSGLPSDRFSAERTGGSVSTLTIQRTQQEDSAVYLCASSLAFNEQFFGPGTRLTVL.

The chain couples TRBV6-5 to TRBJ2-3; D is possibly TRBD1 (5 bases). Germline V lookup: CDR1 MNHEY, CDR2 SVGAGI. The CDR3 has 13 residues. The V gene lost 7 bases and the J gene lost 4 bases, with 12 bases spanning the gap. The chain's CDR3 is CASTYQGADTQYF. The CDR3 bases are TGTGCCAGCACCTACCAGGGTGCAGATACGCAGTATTTT.

The genes are TRBV4-3 and TRBJ2-3; 12 bases fit TRBD2. Trimming took 1 base from V and 4 from J; bases not matched to a gene: 0. The CDR3 runs to 15 residues. Per the germline V gene, CDR1 is LGHNA and CDR2 is YSLEER. The CDR3 spells CASSQGLAGADTQYF. CDR3 coding DNA: TGCGCCAGCAGCCAAGGACTAGCGGGGGCAGATACGCAGTATTTT.

The chain employs TRBV6-4 and TRBJ1-5; TRBD1 aligns across 7 bases. This CDR3 comprises 14 residues. With 7 bases clipped from V and 4 bases from J, the junction kept 7 bases outside the gene matches. CDR1 is MRHNA, CDR2 SNTAGT, per germline. The CDR3: CASNGGQKNQPQHF. In nucleotides, the CDR3 is TGTGCCAGCAATGGGGGACAGAAGAATCAGCCCCAGCATTTT.

This chain links TRBV30 with TRBJ2-7; D is unresolved. Per germline, CDR1 GTSNPN and CDR2 SVGIG (reference sequence). V gave up 0 bases and J gave up 1 base, with 7 bases separating them. This CDR3 is 13 amino acids long. The CDR3 loop reads CAWSVGVSYEQYF. DNA for the CDR3: TGTGCCTGGAGTGTAGGTGTATCCTACGAGCAGTACTTC.

CDR3 sequence reads: CASSPGTGGAYEQYF. The CDR3 DNA sequence: TGTGCCAGCAGTCCGGGGACGGGGGGGGCCTACGAGCAGTACTTC. The chain employs TRBV27 and TRBJ2-7; 8 positions match TRBD2. This CDR3 region has 15 residues. The V and J ends lost 5 bases and 2 bases, in that order; junction bases with no gene match: 8. CDR1 MNHEY and CDR2 SMNVEV come from the germline V gene (reference sequence).

The chain couples TRBV7-6 to TRBJ1-1; 8 bases match TRBD1. CDR1 and CDR2 from the germline V gene are SGHVS and FNYEAQ. The CDR3 is made up of 15 amino acids. Losses at the gene ends were 1 base for V and 4 bases for J; bases not matched to a gene: 5. DNA for the CDR3: TGTGCCAGCAGCTTAGTGGACAGGGTGGGCACTGAAGCTTTCTTT. Translated, it gives CASSLVDRVGTEAFF.

The J gene is TRBJ2-3, the V gene TRBV9; no firm D call. V was trimmed by 0 bases and J by 3 bases, leaving 11 bases between them. CDR3 size: 15 residues. The germline gives CDR1 SGDLS, CDR2 YYNGEE. For the CDR3, the DNA is TGTGCCAGCAGCGTAGTTGGAATTCTGACAGATACGCAGTATTTT. Its protein product is CASSVVGILTDTQYF.

The chain couples TRBV5-4 to TRBJ2-1, with 11 bases that match TRBD2. The germline gives CDR1 SGHNT, CDR2 YYREEE (reference sequence). The CDR3 spans 15 residues. V lost 7 bases, J lost 9 bases, and 12 bases stayed unmatched. The CDR3 DNA sequence: TGTGCCAGCGAGGGAGGTAGCGGGGGGGGAAGTGAGCAGTTCTTC. The encoded protein is CASEGGSGGGSEQFF.

The rearrangement links TRBV7-9 to TRBJ1-1, with D uncertain. Germline CDR1 SEHNR, CDR2 FQNEAQ (reference sequence). The CDR3 extends over 15 amino acids. Trimming left V 5 bases short and J 1 base short, with 14 bases between. CDR3 bases: TGTGCCAGCAGCCCACAGCCTCCGGAGAACACTGAAGCTTTCTTT. It codes for CASSPQPPENTEAFF. Combining the CDR3 with reference TRBV7-9 and TRBJ1-1 gives the whole variable domain DTGVSQNPRHKITKRGQNVTFRCDPISEHNRLYWYRQTLGQGPEFLTYFQNEAQLEKSRLLSDRFSAERPKGSFSTLEIQRTEQGDSAMYLCASSPQPPENTEAFFGQGTRLTVV.

The J gene is TRBJ1-2, the V gene TRBV5-1, with 8 bases lining up with TRBD1. Germline CDR1 is SGHRS and CDR2 is YFSETQ. V shed 0 bases, J shed 6 bases, and the junction held 7 bases outside the gene matches. CDR3 length: 15 amino acids. CDR3 residues: CASSLGVATGDGYTF. The CDR3 coding sequence is TGCGCCAGCAGCTTGGGAGTGGCGACAGGGGATGGCTACACCTTC.

The V call is TRBV15, the J call TRBJ2-3; TRBD1 or TRBD2 may be the D gene (6 bases each). This CDR3 spans 15 amino acids. CDR1 is LNHNV and CDR2 is YYDKDF in the germline V gene (reference sequence). Trimming removed 5 bases at V and 3 bases at J, with 15 bases between. The CDR3 coding sequence is TGTGCCACCAGCCCCCTCGGAGGGGGTACAGATACGCAGTATTTT. Its protein product is CATSPLGGGTDTQYF.

This clone came up once. The chain carries TRBV19 and TRBJ1-2, with unresolved D. Trimming took off 10 bases at V and 0 bases at J, with 15 bases between the two ends. The CDR3 contains 14 residues. Germline CDR1 is LNHDA and CDR2 is SQIVND (reference sequence). The chain's CDR3 is CATGRTSTNYGYTF. The CDR3 coding sequence is TGTGCCACCGGAAGGACGTCTACTAACTATGGCTACACCTTC.

This clone showed up just a few times. This chain joins TRBV9 and TRBJ1-2; D is possibly TRBD1 (5 bases). The germline V gene encodes CDR1 SGDLS and CDR2 YYNGEE. The V gene lost 3 bases and the J gene lost 8 bases, with 17 bases spanning the gap. The CDR3 totals 14 residues. The CDR3 DNA follows: TGTGCCAGCAGCGGTAAGACAGAGGCGGGCGGCTACACCTTC. It codes for CASSGKTEAGGYTF.

In this sample, this clone turned up a few times. The chain employs TRBV19 and TRBJ1-1; D not certain. The V gene's germline CDR1 is LNHDA and CDR2 SQIVND (reference sequence). V lost 7 bases, J lost 1 base, and 13 bases lay in between. The CDR3 is made up of 14 amino acids. CDR3 amino acids: CASNPSGPNTEAFF. The CDR3 DNA sequence: TGTGCCAGTAACCCGAGCGGCCCGAACACTGAAGCTTTCTTT.

The chain is built from TRBV27 and TRBJ1-2, with 11 bases fitting TRBD1. Germline loops: CDR1 MNHEY, CDR2 SMNVEV (reference sequence). The CDR3 runs 14 residues. Losses at the gene ends were 6 bases for V and 4 bases for J; bases not matched to a gene: 4. CDR3 DNA sequence: TGTGCCAGCAGCCCGGGACAGGGGGTCTATGGCTACACCTTC. It translates to CASSPGQGVYGYTF.

The chain links TRBV7-8 to TRBJ1-6; unclear D gene. V lost 3 bases and J lost 6, with 15 bases in between. Germline assignment: CDR1 SGHVS and CDR2 FQNEAQ. The CDR3 sequence is 16 residues long. CDR3 DNA: TGTGCCAGCAGCTTCCCTAGGCTAATGGGTAATTCACCCCTCCACTTT. This encodes CASSFPRLMGNSPLHF.

This clone was found once. The chain couples TRBV7-9 to TRBJ2-2, with D unresolved. Germline values: CDR1 SEHNR, CDR2 FQNEAQ (reference sequence). The V end lost 4 bases, the J end lost 7 bases, and 19 bases lay between the germline ends. CDR3 length: 16 amino acids. CDR3 loop: CASSYRERTAHGELFF. CDR3 DNA sequence: TGTGCCAGCAGCTATCGTGAAAGGACCGCTCACGGGGAGCTGTTTTTT.

The chain employs TRBV6-5 and TRBJ2-1; a possible D gene is TRBD2 (6 bases). CDR3 length: 15 amino acids. CDR1 and CDR2 from the germline V gene are MNHEY and SVGAGI. V lost 0 bases, J lost 8 bases, and 14 bases lay in between. CDR3: CASSYSPGLYDEQFF. CDR3 nucleotides: TGTGCCAGCAGTTACTCACCCGGACTATATGATGAGCAGTTCTTC.

The CDR3 reads CASSKTGTYLHSNQPQHF. The CDR3, as DNA: TGTGCCAGCAGCAAGACCGGGACCTACTTACATAGCAATCAGCCCCAGCATTTT. The chain carries TRBV28 and TRBJ1-5; maybe TRBD1 (5 bases). In germline, CDR1 is MDHEN, CDR2 SYDVKM. The CDR3 runs to 18 residues. Trimming took off 6 bases at V and 0 bases at J, with 21 bases between the two ends.

The chain joins TRBV7-2 to TRBJ2-5, with TRBD1 matching over 7 bases. CDR1 and CDR2 from the germline V gene are SGHTA and FQGNSA. This CDR3 contains 15 residues. The ends lost 4 bases at V and 4 bases at J; junction bases unmatched: 9. CDR3 sequence: CASSSDRELGETQYF. The CDR3 region has the DNA TGTGCCAGCAGCTCCGACAGGGAGCTGGGAGAGACCCAGTACTTC. The full variable domain, its missing parts supplied by reference TRBV7-2 and TRBJ2-5, is GAGVSQSPSNKVTEKGKDVELRCDPISGHTALYWYRQSLGQGLEFLIYFQGNSAPDKSGLPSDRFSAERTGGSVSTLTIQRTQQEDSAVYLCASSSDRELGETQYFGPGTRLLVL.

J is TRBJ1-1 and V is TRBV19; a weak D match, TRBD1 (6 bases). The CDR3 runs 16 residues. CDR1 and CDR2 from the germline V gene are LNHDA and SQIVND (reference sequence). V lost 5 bases, J lost 4 bases, and 20 bases lay in between. Here the CDR3 reads CASSPGIQGEGTEAFF. The CDR3 region has the DNA TGTGCCAGTAGTCCCGGAATACAGGGAGAGGGCACTGAAGCTTTCTTT.

This chain joins TRBV12-5 and TRBJ2-4, with D tentatively TRBD1 (6 bases). The V end was cut by 3 bases, the J end by 2 bases, with 32 bases between. CDR1 is LGHNT and CDR2 is FRNRAP in the germline V gene. The CDR3 runs to 22 residues. DNA for the CDR3: TGTGCTAGTGGTTTCCAAGTTGAAGGACAGTTGGGATGGGCTAAGACCAAAAACATTCAGTACTTC. Translation gives CASGFQVEGQLGWAKTKNIQYF.

The chain links TRBV6-6 to TRBJ2-5, with 7 bases matching TRBD1. The germline V gene encodes CDR1 MNHNY and CDR2 SVGAGI (reference sequence). There are 15 residues in the CDR3. Unmatched junction bases numbered 10, after V lost 4 bases and J lost 5 bases. CDR3 nucleotides: TGTGCCAGCAGTTCCATACAGGGGATTAGGGAGACCCAGTACTTC. Translation: CASSSIQGIRETQYF.

This rearrangement joins TRBV5-1 to TRBJ2-7; perhaps TRBD2 as D (6 bases). From germline, CDR1 is SGHRS and CDR2 YFSETQ. V was cut by 6 bases and J by 6 bases, with 13 bases left in between. The CDR3 runs 12 residues. DNA for the CDR3: TGCGCCAGCATATCAGCGGGCGGCGAGCAGTACTTC. Protein product: CASISAGGEQYF.

This chain uses TRBV9 with TRBJ1-5; D unresolved. This CDR3 is built from 15 residues. Trimming left V 0 bases short and J 3 bases short, with 10 bases between. The germline CDR1 and CDR2 sequences are SGDLS and YYNGEE. The CDR3 here is CASSVGWGDNQPQHF. CDR3 in DNA: TGTGCCAGCAGCGTAGGATGGGGAGACAATCAGCCCCAGCATTTT.